The 17 T cell receptor beta chains in this list originate from one sample, sequenced in a study of vaccination and CD4 T cells after COVID-19. No antigens are known for them. Sequence data for DNA of cultured CD4+ T cells were generated by the Oncomine TCR Beta short-read assay. Using its own MiXCR run on the PCR reads, TCRdb lists one record per CDR3 protein. The profile shows roughly 15,000 distinct CDR3 sequences, about 51% of them singletons. The treatment is: roughly 11-day PBMC culture with coronavirus spike peptide pools or control peptides (ViraFEST assay). The sample was CD4+ T cells from blood, cultured in vitro. The source is a human donor who had recovered from COVID-19.

The chain uses TRBV25-1 and TRBJ2-1, with 13 bases matching TRBD2. This CDR3 contains 15 residues. Germline-derived CDR1 and CDR2 are MGHDK and SYGVNS. The junction had 10 bases not matched to a gene; V was cut back by 7 bases and J by 10 bases. CDR3 DNA sequence: TGTGCCAGCACCCGAGGGGGACTAGCGGGACGGGAGCAGTTCTTC. It codes for CASTRGGLAGREQFF.

The chain uses TRBV20-1 and TRBJ2-3; D tentatively reads TRBD1 or TRBD2 (5 bases each). The CDR3 length is 12 residues. From germline, CDR1 is DFQATT and CDR2 SNEGSKA (reference sequence). V was shortened by 7 bases and J by 1 base, with 9 bases between the two germline ends. The CDR3 bases are TGCAGTGTTGGGGGTGGCACAGATACGCAGTATTTT. Translated, it gives CSVGGGTDTQYF.

The chain combines TRBV19 with TRBJ1-2; D unclear. From germline, CDR1 is LNHDA and CDR2 SQIVND (reference sequence). V dropped 3 bases and J dropped 12 bases, with 14 bases sitting between them. This CDR3 is 12 amino acids long. DNA of the CDR3: TGTGCCAGTAGTATTTCGAGTAGCGGTCACACCTTC. Its protein product is CASSISSSGHTF. Full variable domain (remainder filled in from reference TRBV19 and TRBJ1-2): DGGITQSPKYLFRKEGQNVTLSCEQNLNHDAMYWYRQDPGQGLRLIYYSQIVNDFQKGDIAEGYSVSREKKESFPLTVTSAQKNPTAFYLCASSISSSGHTFGSGTRLTVV.

The chain carries TRBV18 and TRBJ2-4; perhaps TRBD2 as D (6 bases). This CDR3 contains 15 residues. Trimming took 2 bases from V and 0 from J, leaving 8 bases between them. The germline gives CDR1 KGHSH, CDR2 LQKENI. CDR3 residues: CASSPVGGAKNIQYF. CDR3 nucleotide sequence: TGTGCCAGCTCACCAGTGGGGGGAGCCAAAAACATTCAGTACTTC. The complete variable domain, with remaining parts taken from reference TRBV18 and TRBJ2-4, reads NAGVMQNPRHLVRRRGQEARLRCSPMKGHSHVYWYRQLPEEGLKFMVYLQKENIIDESGMPKERFSAEFPKEGPSILRIQQVVRGDSAAYFCASSPVGGAKNIQYFGAGTRLSVL.

The gene calls are TRBV6-2 or TRBV6-3 and TRBJ2-2; D is perhaps TRBD1 (6 bases). Trimming removed 5 bases from V and 7 bases from J, with 14 bases in between. Germline CDR1 MNHEY, CDR2 SVGEGT. The CDR3 runs 14 residues. In DNA, the CDR3 is TGTGCCAGCAGTCGGAACCACAGGGTCGGGGAGCTGTTTTTT. It encodes CASSRNHRVGELFF.

The chain joins TRBV7-3 to TRBJ1-6, with no clear D. V lost 2 bases and J lost 7, with 6 bases in between. The CDR3 has 13 amino acids. From germline, CDR1 is SGHTA and CDR2 FQGTGA. As DNA, the CDR3 is TGTGCCAGCAGCTTATCCTCCAATTCACCCCTCCACTTT. This sequence encodes CASSLSSNSPLHF.

V and J are TRBV20-1 and TRBJ2-7; TRBD2 matches at 7 bases. The CDR3 runs 13 residues. The germline V gene has CDR1 DFQATT and CDR2 SNEGSKA (reference sequence). After removal of 3 bases from V and 3 bases from J, the junction contained 5 bases not matched to a gene. CDR3 in DNA: TGCAGTGCTAGCCCTAGCGGAAACTACGAGCAGTACTTC. Amino acids: CSASPSGNYEQYF.

In its sample, this clonotype was seen a few times. The rearrangement joins TRBV6-5 to TRBJ2-1; D not resolved. This CDR3 contains 15 residues. With 0 bases removed from V and 3 bases from J, the gap between germline ends came to 9 bases. Germline assignment: CDR1 MNHEY and CDR2 SVGAGI. The CDR3 DNA reads as TGTGCCAGCAGTTACTCGATTCAGAACTACAATGAGCAGTTCTTC. Protein sequence: CASSYSIQNYNEQFF.

The table lists this clonotype with a few counts. The rearrangement joins TRBV30 to TRBJ1-5; tentatively, D is TRBD1 (6 bases). Germline lookup yields CDR1 GTSNPN and CDR2 SVGIG (reference sequence). V lost 0 bases and J lost 7, with 10 bases in between. CDR3 length: 13 residues. CDR3 bases: TGTGCCTGGAGTGTAGGGGGGATCCAGCCCCAGCATTTT. Translated: CAWSVGGIQPQHF. Complete variable domain (other parts from reference TRBV30 and TRBJ1-5): SQTIHQWPATLVQPVGSPLSLECTVEGTSNPNLYWYRQAAGRGLQLLFYSVGIGQISSEVPQNLSASRPQDRQFILSSKKLLLSDSGFYLCAWSVGGIQPQHFGDGTRLSIL.

This clonotype has only a few counts. CDR3 region: CSARAGVLQETQYF. CDR3 DNA: TGCAGTGCTAGGGCGGGAGTGTTACAAGAGACCCAGTACTTC. The chain joins TRBV20-1 to TRBJ2-5; 7 nucleotides agree with TRBD2. The CDR3 extends over 14 amino acids. V trimming: 3 bases; J trimming: 2 bases; junction bases outside the gene matches: 6. Germline V gene lookup returns CDR1 DFQATT and CDR2 SNEGSKA (reference sequence).

The chain carries TRBV20-1 and TRBJ2-5; D uncertain. Germline CDR1 reads DFQATT; CDR2 reads SNEGSKA (reference sequence). The ends were cut back, 6 bases at V and 2 bases at J, with 19 bases in the middle. CDR3 length: 15 residues. CDR3 coding DNA: TGCAGTGCCCCCCCCGACCGTAATATTCAAGAGACCCAGTACTTC. Its translation: CSAPPDRNIQETQYF.

This clonotype was found once. V usage is TRBV12-3 or TRBV12-4 and J usage is TRBJ2-1; perhaps D is TRBD1 or TRBD2 (5 bases each). The CDR3 covers 14 residues. The V end lost 5 bases, the J end lost 6 bases, and 14 bases lay between the germline ends. CDR3 nucleotides: TGTGCCAGCAGTCCCCTCCGGGGCAGCAATGAGCAGTTCTTC. Translating gives CASSPLRGSNEQFF.

In this sample, this clonotype turned up a few times. J is TRBJ1-5 and V is TRBV24-1; 8 nucleotides match TRBD1. Trimming took 9 bases from V and 6 from J; bases not matched to a gene: 18. This CDR3 contains 17 residues. Germline V CDR1 and CDR2: KGHDR, SFDVKD. DNA for the CDR3: TGTGCCACCCCCGGTCGGCTGGCTCAGGGGGCAAGTCAGCCCCAGCATTTT. Encoded protein: CATPGRLAQGASQPQHF.

A few counts support this clonotype. The chain links TRBV6-1 to TRBJ2-1, with a weak D call TRBD1 (6 bases). There are 12 residues in the CDR3. The V end was cut by 6 bases, the J end by 7 bases, with 10 bases between. Germline CDR1 and CDR2: MNHNS and SASEGT. The CDR3 spells CASRQGRNEQFF. CDR3 DNA: TGTGCCAGCAGACAGGGAAGGAATGAGCAGTTCTTC.

The chain joins TRBV18 to TRBJ2-7, with 11 bases fitting TRBD2. V was clipped by 4 bases and J by 6 bases; unmatched bases: 8. Germline V gene data show CDR1 as KGHSH and CDR2 as LQKENI. This CDR3 spans 15 amino acids. CDR3 sequence reads: CASSRSGRGLSEQYF. CDR3 DNA: TGTGCCAGCTCACGTAGCGGGAGGGGCCTATCCGAGCAGTACTTC.

J is TRBJ2-1 and V is TRBV25-1; TRBD2 is a possible D gene (5 bases). The CDR3 is 15 residues long. CDR1 is MGHDK, CDR2 SYGVNS, per germline. V was trimmed by 2 bases and J by 0 bases, leaving 8 bases between them. In nucleotides, the CDR3 is TGTGCCAGCAGTGAACTGGGGAGCTCCTACAATGAGCAGTTCTTC. Translating it yields CASSELGSSYNEQFF. Full variable domain (rest looked up from reference TRBV25-1 and TRBJ2-1): EADIYQTPRYLVIGTGKKITLECSQTMGHDKMYWYQQDPGMELHLIHYSYGVNSTEKGDLSSESTVSRIRTEHFPLTLESARPSHTSQYLCASSELGSSYNEQFFGPGTRLTVL.

This clonotype turned up a few times. V is TRBV20-1 and J is TRBJ2-5; perhaps TRBD2 as D (6 bases). V was clipped by 6 bases and J by 2 bases, with 22 bases between them. The germline V gene has CDR1 DFQATT and CDR2 SNEGSKA (reference sequence). This CDR3 is built from 16 residues. The CDR3 DNA follows: TGCAGTGCCACCCCCCGAGCGGAGCGGGCACAAGAGACCCAGTACTTC. Its protein product is CSATPRAERAQETQYF.